This T cell receptor beta chain comes out of a study of shared clonotypes between healthy human individuals. Investigators divided CD4+ cells into CD45RA+ naive and CD45RA-negative memory subsets. Assay used: immunoSEQ multiplex PCR; TCRdb lists only in-frame clones, some missing. This table holds 2,500,000 or so clones, roughly 92% found once. Germline CDR1 reads SNHLY; CDR2 reads FYNNEI. There are 14 residues in the CDR3. The ends lost 10 bases at V and 6 bases at J; junction bases unmatched: 11. The sequence came from a man aged 18 to 30 in good health. Some clones in this sample may be carry-over from other donors' samples. What was sequenced was naive CD4+ T cells from PBMCs. Subset meaning: CD45RA+ positively selected. The chain recombines TRBV2 with TRBJ2-2; 7 nucleotides align to TRBD2. The CDR3 protein is CATRGEYKSGELFF. DNA for the CDR3: TGTGCCACACGGGGGGAATACAAATCCGGGGAGCTGTTTTTT.